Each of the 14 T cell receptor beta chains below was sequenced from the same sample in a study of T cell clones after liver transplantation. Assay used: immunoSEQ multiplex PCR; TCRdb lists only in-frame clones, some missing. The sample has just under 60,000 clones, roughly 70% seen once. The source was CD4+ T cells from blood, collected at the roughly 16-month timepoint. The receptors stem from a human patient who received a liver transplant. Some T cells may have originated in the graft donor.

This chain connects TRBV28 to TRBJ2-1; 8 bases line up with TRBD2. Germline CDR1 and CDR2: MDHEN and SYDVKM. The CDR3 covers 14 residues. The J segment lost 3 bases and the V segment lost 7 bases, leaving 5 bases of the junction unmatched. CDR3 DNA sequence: TGTGCCAGCATCGGCGGGACTAGCTACAATGAGCAGTTCTTC. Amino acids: CASIGGTSYNEQFF.

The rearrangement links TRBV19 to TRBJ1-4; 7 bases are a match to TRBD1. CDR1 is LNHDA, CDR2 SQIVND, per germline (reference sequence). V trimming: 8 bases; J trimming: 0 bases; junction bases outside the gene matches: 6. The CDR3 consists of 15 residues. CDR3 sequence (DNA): TGTGCCAGTCGGGACAGACATGCAACTAATGAAAAACTGTTTTTT. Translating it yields CASRDRHATNEKLFF.

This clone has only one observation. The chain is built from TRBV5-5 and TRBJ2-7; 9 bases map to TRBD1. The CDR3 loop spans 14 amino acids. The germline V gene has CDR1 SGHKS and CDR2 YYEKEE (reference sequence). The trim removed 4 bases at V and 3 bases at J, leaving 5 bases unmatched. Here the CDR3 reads CASSRDRVIYEQYV. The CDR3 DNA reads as TGTGCCAGCAGCCGGGACAGGGTTATCTACGAGCAGTACGTC.

DNA of the CDR3: TGCGCCAGCAGCCAAGATGACCCCACAGATACGCAGTATTTT. It encodes CASSQDDPTDTQYF. The J gene is TRBJ2-3, the V gene TRBV4-1; no reliable D call. CDR3 length equals 14 residues. The V end lost 0 bases, the J end lost 2 bases, and 6 bases lay between the germline ends. Germline values: CDR1 MGHRA, CDR2 YSYEKL.

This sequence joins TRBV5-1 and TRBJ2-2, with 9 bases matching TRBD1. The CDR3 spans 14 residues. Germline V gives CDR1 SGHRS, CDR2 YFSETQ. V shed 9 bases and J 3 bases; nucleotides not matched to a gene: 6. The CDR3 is CAIRTGDDTGELFF. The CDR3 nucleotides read TGCGCCATCAGGACAGGGGATGACACCGGGGAGCTGTTTTTT.

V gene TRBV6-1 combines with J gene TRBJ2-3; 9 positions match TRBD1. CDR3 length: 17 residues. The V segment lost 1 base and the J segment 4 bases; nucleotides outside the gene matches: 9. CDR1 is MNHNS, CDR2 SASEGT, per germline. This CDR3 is CASSEVGTGRSPDTQYF. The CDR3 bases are TGTGCCAGCAGTGAAGTCGGGACAGGGAGAAGTCCAGATACGCAGTATTTT.

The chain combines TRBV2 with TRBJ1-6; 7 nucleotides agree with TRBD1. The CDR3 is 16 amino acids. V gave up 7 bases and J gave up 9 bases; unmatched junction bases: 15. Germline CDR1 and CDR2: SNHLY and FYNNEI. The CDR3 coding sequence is TGTGCCAGCAACTGGGTAGGGGGCGATCTCGGTTCACCCCTCCACTTT. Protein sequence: CASNWVGGDLGSPLHF.

The CDR3 sequence is CRGQGGNEQFF. CDR3 DNA: TGCAGGGGACAGGGTGGAAATGAGCAGTTCTTC. This sequence joins TRBV20-1 and TRBJ2-1; 9 bases align to TRBD1. The CDR3 runs to 11 residues. CDR1 is DFQATT and CDR2 is SNEGSKA in the germline V gene (reference sequence).

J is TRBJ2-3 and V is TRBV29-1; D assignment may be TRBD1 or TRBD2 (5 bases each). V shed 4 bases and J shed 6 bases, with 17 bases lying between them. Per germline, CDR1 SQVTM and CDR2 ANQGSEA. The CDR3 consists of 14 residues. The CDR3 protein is CSVAGVGRADTQYF. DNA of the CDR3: TGCAGCGTTGCGGGCGTGGGGCGGGCGGATACGCAGTATTTT.

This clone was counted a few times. CDR3 DNA: TGTGCCAGCAGCCCCTCGGTGGTTGGAAGCACTGAAGCTTTCTTT. This sequence encodes CASSPSVVGSTEAFF. The chain employs TRBV11-3 and TRBJ1-1; D uncertain. Germline V gene sequence: CDR1 SGHNT, CDR2 YENEEA. V was clipped by 5 bases and J by 4 bases, with 17 bases between them. This CDR3 contains 15 residues.

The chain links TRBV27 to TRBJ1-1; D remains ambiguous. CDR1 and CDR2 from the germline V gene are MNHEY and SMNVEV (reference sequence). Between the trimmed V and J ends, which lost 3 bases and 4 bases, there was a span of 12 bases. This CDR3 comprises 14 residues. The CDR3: CASSFTYRGTEAFF. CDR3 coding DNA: TGTGCCAGCAGTTTTACCTACAGAGGCACTGAAGCTTTCTTT.

CDR3 amino acids: CASSFTGVDDTGELFF. In DNA form, the CDR3 reads TGTGCCAGCAGTTTTACAGGGGTGGATGACACCGGGGAGCTGTTTTTT. This chain joins TRBV2 and TRBJ2-2; 7 bases map to TRBD1. The V segment lost 5 bases and the J segment 3 bases; nucleotides outside the gene matches: 9. The CDR3 has 16 amino acids. Germline V gives CDR1 SNHLY, CDR2 FYNNEI.

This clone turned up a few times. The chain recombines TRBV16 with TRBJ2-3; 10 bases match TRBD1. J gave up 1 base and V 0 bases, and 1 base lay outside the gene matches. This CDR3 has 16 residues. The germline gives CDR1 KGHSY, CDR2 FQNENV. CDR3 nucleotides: TGTGCCAGCAGCCAATCCGGGACAGGGGGCACAGATACGCAGTATTTT. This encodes CASSQSGTGGTDTQYF.

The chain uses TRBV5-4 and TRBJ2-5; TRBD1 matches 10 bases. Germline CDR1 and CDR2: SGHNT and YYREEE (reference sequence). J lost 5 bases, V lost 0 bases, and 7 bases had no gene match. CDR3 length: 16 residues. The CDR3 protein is CASSLDGTGVKETQYF. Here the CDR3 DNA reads TGTGCCAGCAGCTTGGACGGGACAGGGGTCAAGGAGACCCAGTACTTC.